The rows below give T cell receptor beta chains drawn from one sample of a study of blood T cell repertoires in COVID-19. Sequencing was performed with immunoSEQ multiplex PCR; in TCRdb, only in-frame clones are kept and a portion is missing. The sample lists 150,000 to 200,000 clones; around 80% were seen once. Sequencing used peripheral blood. The receptor source for this set is a woman aged 80 or older with acute or convalescent COVID-19. CDR3s include the opening cysteine and the closing phenylalanine or tryptophan. A D gene is named only where the DNA matches it firmly. Size is stated for part of the rows, as once, few or many counts, or as a class when the clone is expanded.

V: TRBV6-6; D: NA; J: TRBJ2-7; size: NA; CDR3: CASSSSREVAYEQYF; DNA: TGTGCCAGCAGTTCGTCCCGAGAGGTAGCCTACGAGCAGTACTTC
V: TRBV18; D: TRBD1; J: TRBJ1-1; size: once; CDR3: CASSPFGTGNTEAFF; DNA: TGTGCCAGCTCACCATTCGGGACAGGGAACACTGAAGCTTTCTTT
V: TRBV10-3; D: NA; J: TRBJ2-1; size: NA; CDR3: CAISESPGLTTNEQFF; DNA: TGTGCCATCAGTGAGTCGCCCGGACTTACTACCAATGAGCAGTTCTTC
V: TRBV6-5; D: NA; J: TRBJ1-5; size: few; CDR3: CASRAGDQPQHF; DNA: TGTGCCAGCAGAGCAGGCGATCAGCCCCAGCATTTT
V: TRBV4-1; D: TRBD2; J: TRBJ2-2; size: once; CDR3: CASSQFSGSGTGELFF; DNA: TGCGCCAGCAGCCAGTTTAGCGGGAGTGGGACCGGGGAGCTGTTTTTT
V: TRBV7-2; D: NA; J: TRBJ2-4; size: NA; CDR3: CASSPSQADSQYF; DNA: TGTGCCAGCAGCCCTTCGCAGGCCGACAGTCAGTACTTC
V: TRBV15; D: NA; J: TRBJ1-2; size: NA; CDR3: CATSRADTGRGGYTF; DNA: TGTGCCACCAGCAGAGCAGATACCGGCAGGGGAGGCTACACCTTC
V: TRBV6-6; D: NA; J: TRBJ1-2; size: NA; CDR3: CASTLYRESGGYTF; DNA: TGTGCCAGCACCCTGTACAGGGAAAGCGGCGGCTACACCTTC
V: TRBV10-2; D: TRBD1; J: TRBJ2-3; size: NA; CDR3: CASSRDRDTDTQYF; DNA: TGCGCCAGCAGCCGGGACAGGGACACAGATACGCAGTATTTT
V: TRBV6-5; D: NA; J: TRBJ2-3; size: NA; CDR3: CASSHGDNLADTQYF; DNA: TGTGCCAGCAGTCACGGGGACAATTTAGCAGATACGCAGTATTTT
V: TRBV19; D: NA; J: TRBJ2-6; size: NA; CDR3: CASSIGGGGPGANVLTF; DNA: TGTGCCAGTAGTATAGGGGGAGGAGGCCCTGGGGCCAACGTCCTGACTTTC
V: TRBV2; D: NA; J: TRBJ2-1; size: NA; CDR3: CASSEHSRQFF; DNA: TGTGCCAGCAGTGAACACAGCCGCCAGTTCTTC
V: TRBV29-1; D: NA; J: TRBJ1-3; size: NA; CDR3: CSVETESSGNTIYF; DNA: TGCAGCGTTGAGACAGAAAGCTCTGGAAACACCATATATTTT
V: TRBV4-1; D: TRBD1; J: TRBJ1-1; size: NA; CDR3: CASSQTTGVNTEAFF; DNA: TGCGCCAGCAGCCAGACGACAGGGGTGAACACTGAAGCTTTCTTT
V: TRBV29-1; D: NA; J: TRBJ1-1; size: NA; CDR3: CSVDLRGRNTEAFF; DNA: TGCAGCGTGGACCTGAGAGGGAGGAACACTGAAGCTTTCTTT
V: TRBV19; D: TRBD1; J: TRBJ1-3; size: NA; CDR3: CASSPDRESSGNTIYF; DNA: TGTGCCAGTAGCCCGGACAGGGAGAGCTCTGGAAACACCATATATTTT
V: TRBV10-3; D: TRBD2; J: TRBJ2-3; size: NA; CDR3: CAISESTSGDTDTQYF; DNA: TGTGCCATCAGTGAGTCGACTAGCGGAGACACAGATACGCAGTATTTT
V: TRBV4-3; D: TRBD1; J: TRBJ1-5; size: NA; CDR3: CASREGANSNQPQHF; DNA: TGCGCCAGCAGAGAGGGGGCCAACAGCAATCAGCCCCAGCATTTT
V: TRBV5-1; D: NA; J: TRBJ2-3; size: NA; CDR3: CASSFSGTSTDTQYF; DNA: TGCGCCAGCAGCTTCTCAGGGACTAGCACAGATACGCAGTATTTT
V: TRBV5-4; D: NA; J: TRBJ2-3; size: NA; CDR3: CASTNRGWDTQYF; DNA: TGTGCCAGCACCAATCGGGGGTGGGATACGCAGTATTTT
V: TRBV11-2; D: NA; J: TRBJ2-5; size: NA; CDR3: CASSPPGTLRSQTQYF; DNA: TGTGCCAGCAGCCCACCCGGGACACTCAGGAGTCAGACCCAGTACTTC
V: TRBV5-1; D: NA; J: TRBJ1-1; size: few; CDR3: CASSLMPENTEAFF; DNA: TGCGCCAGCAGCTTGATGCCAGAAAACACTGAAGCTTTCTTT
V: TRBV19; D: NA; J: TRBJ1-1; size: few; CDR3: CASSPEVGGRTEAFF; DNA: TGTGCCAGTAGTCCCGAAGTGGGAGGAAGAACTGAAGCTTTCTTT
V: TRBV25-1; D: NA; J: TRBJ1-3; size: NA; CDR3: CASSSQAPGGNTIYF; DNA: TGTGCCAGCAGCTCACAGGCCCCGGGTGGAAACACCATATATTTT
V: TRBV20-1; D: NA; J: TRBJ1-1; size: NA; CDR3: CSASRRDEAFF; DNA: TGCAGTGCTAGCCGACGGGATGAAGCTTTCTTT
V: TRBV5-1; D: NA; J: TRBJ1-1; size: NA; CDR3: CASSLGENTEAFF; DNA: TGCGCCAGCAGCTTGGGAGAGAACACTGAAGCTTTCTTT
V: TRBV4-1; D: NA; J: TRBJ2-6; size: NA; CDR3: CASSRGFSGANVLTF; DNA: TGCGCCAGCAGCCGCGGGTTCTCTGGGGCCAACGTCCTGACTTTC
V: TRBV19; D: NA; J: TRBJ2-7; size: once; CDR3: CASSIFGGPSYEQYF; DNA: TGTGCCAGTAGTATTTTCGGGGGTCCCTCCTACGAGCAGTACTTC
V: TRBV19; D: NA; J: TRBJ1-2; size: NA; CDR3: CASSSPGDNYGYTF; DNA: TGTGCCAGTAGCTCCCCGGGGGACAACTATGGCTACACCTTC
V: TRBV6-5; D: TRBD1; J: TRBJ2-3; size: NA; CDR3: CASSFGQGADTQYF; DNA: TGTGCCAGCAGCTTCGGACAGGGAGCAGATACGCAGTATTTT
V: TRBV7-6; D: NA; J: TRBJ2-2; size: NA; CDR3: CASSLLATNTGELFF; DNA: TGTGCCAGCAGCTTACTAGCGACGAACACCGGGGAGCTGTTTTTT
V: TRBV29-1; D: NA; J: TRBJ2-7; size: NA; CDR3: CSVEDPRGQTYEQYF; DNA: TGCAGCGTTGAAGATCCCCGAGGTCAGACCTACGAGCAGTACTTC
V: TRBV11-2; D: NA; J: TRBJ1-2; size: NA; CDR3: CASSLGAKDYGYTF; DNA: TGTGCCAGCAGCTTGGGGGCGAAAGACTATGGCTACACCTTC
V: TRBV7-9; D: TRBD1; J: TRBJ2-1; size: NA; CDR3: CASSLAQGARSSYNEQFF; DNA: TGTGCCAGCAGCTTAGCGCAGGGGGCTAGGAGCTCCTACAATGAGCAGTTCTTC
V: TRBV7-9; D: NA; J: TRBJ1-1; size: NA; CDR3: CASTSPQGLNTEAFF; DNA: TGTGCCAGCACCTCCCCACAGGGCTTGAACACTGAAGCTTTCTTT
V: TRBV9; D: NA; J: TRBJ2-2; size: NA; CDR3: CASSVTDTGELFF; DNA: TGTGCCAGCAGCGTGACAGACACCGGGGAGCTGTTTTTT
V: TRBV11-3; D: NA; J: TRBJ1-6; size: NA; CDR3: CASSSGGAGSPLHF; DNA: TGTGCCAGCAGCTCCGGCGGTGCTGGGTCACCCCTCCACTTT
V: TRBV27; D: NA; J: TRBJ1-1; size: NA; CDR3: CASSFAGPNTEAFF; DNA: TGTGCCAGCAGTTTTGCTGGCCCCAACACTGAAGCTTTCTTT
V: TRBV7-9; D: NA; J: TRBJ2-5; size: once; CDR3: CASSPAGRAASQETQYF; DNA: TGTGCCAGCAGCCCAGCGGGCAGGGCAGCGAGTCAAGAGACCCAGTACTTC
V: TRBV6-5; D: TRBD1; J: TRBJ1-6; size: NA; CDR3: CASSSTGINNSPLHF; DNA: TGTGCCAGCAGTTCGACAGGGATCAATAATTCACCCCTCCACTTT
V: TRBV5-1; D: NA; J: TRBJ1-3; size: few; CDR3: CASSLVPGSGNTIYF; DNA: TGCGCCAGCAGCTTGGTCCCGGGGTCTGGAAACACCATATATTTT
V: TRBV19; D: NA; J: TRBJ1-2; size: NA; CDR3: CASSPKTGEGGYTF; DNA: TGTGCCAGTAGTCCGAAAACGGGGGAAGGTGGCTACACCTTC
V: TRBV6-5; D: TRBD1; J: TRBJ2-7; size: NA; CDR3: CASSWTGTGYYEQYF; DNA: TGTGCCAGCAGTTGGACCGGGACAGGGTACTACGAGCAGTACTTC
V: TRBV11-2; D: TRBD1; J: TRBJ2-7; size: NA; CDR3: CASSLEGQAYEQYF; DNA: TGTGCCAGCAGCTTAGAGGGACAGGCCTACGAGCAGTACTTC
V: TRBV7-2; D: TRBD2; J: TRBJ2-5; size: NA; CDR3: CASSLTGRAQETQYF; DNA: TGTGCCAGCAGCCTTACCGGGAGGGCCCAAGAGACCCAGTACTTC
V: TRBV3-1/TRBV3-2; D: NA; J: TRBJ2-1; size: few; CDR3: CASSQMTTNEQFF; DNA: TGTGCCAGCAGCCAAATGACTACCAATGAGCAGTTCTTC
V: TRBV10-2; D: TRBD1; J: TRBJ2-5; size: NA; CDR3: CASSETTGATQYF; DNA: TGCGCCAGCAGTGAGACTACAGGGGCGACCCAGTACTTC
V: TRBV5-1; D: TRBD1; J: TRBJ1-1; size: NA; CDR3: CASRDRAVNTEAFF; DNA: TGCGCCAGCAGGGACAGGGCGGTGAACACTGAAGCTTTCTTT
V: TRBV18; D: NA; J: TRBJ2-2; size: NA; CDR3: CASSPGDTGELFF; DNA: TGTGCCAGCTCACCCGGGGACACCGGGGAGCTGTTTTTT
V: TRBV15; D: NA; J: TRBJ2-7; size: few; CDR3: CATSRDPVGGGAYEQYF; DNA: TGTGCCACCAGCAGAGATCCAGTCGGAGGAGGGGCCTACGAGCAGTACTTC
V: TRBV15; D: NA; J: TRBJ1-2; size: NA; CDR3: CATSSGMGNYGYTF; DNA: TGTGCCACCAGTTCAGGGATGGGGAACTATGGCTACACCTTC
V: TRBV7-9; D: TRBD2; J: TRBJ2-1; size: few; CDR3: CASSFGREDEQFF; DNA: TGTGCCAGCAGCTTTGGGCGGGAGGATGAGCAGTTCTTC
V: TRBV10-3; D: TRBD1; J: TRBJ2-1; size: NA; CDR3: CAISEPDRGRLNEQFF; DNA: TGTGCCATCAGTGAGCCTGACAGGGGGCGCTTAAATGAGCAGTTCTTC
V: TRBV25-1; D: NA; J: TRBJ1-6; size: NA; CDR3: CASSEWTVDNSPLHF; DNA: TGTGCCAGCAGTGAATGGACAGTCGATAATTCACCCCTCCACTTT
V: TRBV4-1; D: TRBD2; J: TRBJ2-3; size: NA; CDR3: CASSPGLAGVTDTQYF; DNA: TGCGCCAGCAGCCCCGGACTAGCGGGAGTTACAGATACGCAGTATTTT